This TCR beta chain comes out of a study of blood T cell repertoires in COVID-19. Study as a whole: Donors in the United States, Italy and Spain gave samples during acute or convalescent COVID-19.

Trimming left V 4 bases short and J 4 bases short, with 14 bases between. CDR1 and CDR2 (germline): SGHTA, FQGNSA. The CDR3 extends over 15 amino acids. TCRdb keeps only in-frame clones here, not all; method: immunoSEQ multiplex PCR. The sample carries roughly 70,000 clones, roughly nine tenths recorded once. This clonotype originated in a man aged 65 to 85 with active COVID-19. The genes are TRBV7-2 and TRBJ1-5, with D perhaps matching TRBD1 (5 bases). Sequencing was carried out using peripheral blood. The CDR3 DNA reads TGTGCCAGCAGCTACGTGGTGGGGCGGAATCAGCCCCAGCATTTT. Translating gives CASSYVVGRNQPQHF. Looking up the rest from reference TRBV7-2 and TRBJ1-5 gives the full variable domain: GAGVSQSPSNKVTEKGKDVELRCDPISGHTALYWYRQSLGQGLEFLIYFQGNSAPDKSGLPSDRFSAERTGGSVSTLTIQRTQQEDSAVYLCASSYVVGRNQPQHFGDGTRLSIL.